A single sample gave rise to the 24 T cell receptor beta chains below, sequenced in a study of blood T cell repertoires in COVID-19. Repertoires were generated with immunoSEQ multiplex PCR, while TCRdb's copy carries only in-frame clones and drops some. The sample has 200,000 to 250,000 clones, 84% seen once. The sequenced material came from peripheral blood. All receptors come from a woman aged 55-70 years who had recovered from COVID-19.

This sequence joins TRBV5-8 and TRBJ1-1; D is uncertain. Per germline, CDR1 SGHTS and CDR2 YDEGEE. The V end was cut by 2 bases, the J end by 1 base, with 6 bases between. The length of the CDR3 is 13 residues. The CDR3 DNA reads as TGTGCCAGCAGCTTCGAGAGGAACACTGAAGCTTTCTTT. Its translation: CASSFERNTEAFF.

The chain carries TRBV6-5 and TRBJ2-3; 8 bases match TRBD2. The germline V gene has CDR1 MNHEY and CDR2 SVGAGI. The CDR3 runs to 14 residues. Unmatched junction bases numbered 8, after V lost 7 bases and J lost 5 bases. Here the CDR3 reads CASIRRGGRDTQYF. Written as DNA, the CDR3 is TGTGCCAGCATTCGTCGGGGGGGCAGAGATACGCAGTATTTT.

This sequence joins TRBV7-8 and TRBJ1-6, with TRBD1 as a possible D gene (5 bases). CDR3 length equals 14 residues. V lost 1 base and J 7 bases, leaving 8 bases between the germline ends. CDR1 is SGHVS, CDR2 FQNEAQ, per germline. DNA of the CDR3: TGTGCCAGCAGCTTAGTCCGGGGGAATTCACCCCTCCACTTT. Translating it yields CASSLVRGNSPLHF.

The chain links TRBV4-2 to TRBJ2-3, with 8 bases identical to TRBD2. V trimming: 3 bases; J trimming: 2 bases; junction bases outside the gene matches: 13. This CDR3 region has 18 residues. Germline V gene lookup returns CDR1 LGHNA and CDR2 YNFKEQ. CDR3 sequence reads: CASSQYRTSNRVTDTQYF. The CDR3 nucleotides are TGTGCCAGCAGCCAGTACCGGACTAGCAATAGGGTCACAGATACGCAGTATTTT.

The chain carries TRBV19 and TRBJ2-7; 8 bases match TRBD1. Germline assignment: CDR1 LNHDA and CDR2 SQIVND (reference sequence). The CDR3 is made up of 14 amino acids. Trimming cost V 4 bases and J 9 bases; bases outside gene matches: 11. For the CDR3, the DNA is TGTGCCAGTAGTACGTCACGGACAGGGATCGGGCAGTACTTC. Translation: CASSTSRTGIGQYF.

The genes are TRBV9 and TRBJ2-3; tentatively, D is TRBD2 (5 bases). The CDR3 is 15 residues long. V was clipped by 4 bases and J by 2 bases, with 14 bases between them. CDR1 SGDLS and CDR2 YYNGEE come from the germline V gene. DNA for the CDR3: TGTGCCAGCAGCACTAGTGGCGGGTACACAGATACGCAGTATTTT. It specifies CASSTSGGYTDTQYF.

About this clone itself: The junction departs from the called germline gene at one end, perhaps through a read error. This chain joins TRBV18 and TRBJ1-3; D remains unclear. This CDR3 comprises 15 residues. Per germline, CDR1 KGHSH and CDR2 LQKENI. Written as DNA, the CDR3 is TGTGCCAGCTCTCCACGACTGATCTCTGGAAACACCATATATTTT. Protein: CASSPRLISGNTIYF.

The chain is built from TRBV9 and TRBJ2-1; D might be TRBD2 (6 bases). Germline values: CDR1 SGDLS, CDR2 YYNGEE. The CDR3 runs 14 residues. V was cut by 0 bases and J by 9 bases, with 13 bases left in between. As DNA, the CDR3 is TGTGCCAGCAGCGTAGCTACTCGGGGGAGTGAGCAGTTCTTC. This gives the protein CASSVATRGSEQFF.

The V and J genes are TRBV7-6 and TRBJ2-3, with no clear D. Per germline, CDR1 SGHVS and CDR2 FNYEAQ. V was clipped by 0 bases and J by 0 bases, with 10 bases between them. This CDR3 spans 16 amino acids. CDR3 amino acids: CASSLAVSSSTDTQYF. The CDR3 region has the DNA TGTGCCAGCAGCTTAGCCGTATCCTCTAGCACAGATACGCAGTATTTT. The full variable domain, its missing parts supplied by reference TRBV7-6 and TRBJ2-3, is GAGVSQSPRYKVTKRGQDVALRCDPISGHVSLYWYRQALGQGPEFLTYFNYEAQQDKSGLPNDRFSAERPEGSISTLTIQRTEQRDSAMYRCASSLAVSSSTDTQYFGPGTRLTVL.

V gene TRBV5-1 combines with J gene TRBJ2-5; 10 bases are shared with TRBD2. V shed 4 bases and J 2 bases; nucleotides not matched to a gene: 8. Per the germline V gene, CDR1 is SGHRS and CDR2 is YFSETQ. This CDR3 is built from 16 residues. CDR3 loop: CASSPEPSGGQETQYF. CDR3 DNA: TGCGCCAGCAGCCCGGAGCCTAGCGGGGGACAAGAGACCCAGTACTTC.

This rearrangement joins TRBV7-6 to TRBJ2-2; D ambiguous. Per germline, CDR1 SGHVS and CDR2 FNYEAQ. Trimming took 1 base from V and 4 from J, leaving 10 bases between them. The CDR3 has 15 amino acids. CDR3 DNA sequence: TGTGCCAGCAGCTTAGGCCACTCGCCCACCGGGGAGCTGTTTTTT. Translating it yields CASSLGHSPTGELFF.

This clone appeared once. This chain connects TRBV3-1 (or the pseudogene TRBV3-2) to TRBJ2-7; TRBD2 is a possible D gene (6 bases). Between the trimmed V and J ends, which lost 2 bases and 3 bases, there was a span of 11 bases. CDR3 size: 14 residues. Germline lookup yields CDR1 LGHDT and CDR2 YNNKEL (reference sequence). The CDR3 DNA follows: TGTGCCAGCAGCCAAACCGGGGACTTCTACGAGCAGTACTTC. Translated: CASSQTGDFYEQYF.

This chain joins TRBV29-1 and TRBJ2-3; the match to TRBD2 covers 9 bases. Germline-derived CDR1 and CDR2 are SQVTM and ANQGSEA. The length of the CDR3 is 13 residues. V shed 4 bases and J 4 bases; nucleotides not matched to a gene: 3. The CDR3 DNA follows: TGCAGCGTTGTCAGCGGGGGGTCAGATACGCAGTATTTT. Protein product: CSVVSGGSDTQYF.

CDR3 bases: TGTGCCAGCAGTTTAGATTCCGGGGGGGGAGGCGAGCAGTACTTC. This encodes CASSLDSGGGGEQYF. The chain links TRBV27 to TRBJ2-7; 8 nucleotides line up with TRBD2. CDR1 MNHEY and CDR2 SMNVEV come from the germline V gene (reference sequence). The CDR3 spans 15 residues. The J segment lost 6 bases and the V segment lost 2 bases, leaving 9 bases of the junction unmatched.

J is TRBJ2-3 and V is TRBV5-1; D possibly corresponds to TRBD1 (6 bases). Trimming removed 1 base from V and 4 bases from J, with 13 bases in between. Per germline, CDR1 SGHRS and CDR2 YFSETQ. The CDR3 is 15 residues long. The CDR3 loop reads CASSLKQGGPDTQYF. CDR3 sequence (DNA): TGCGCCAGCAGCTTGAAACAGGGCGGACCAGATACGCAGTATTTT.

The V call is TRBV19, the J call TRBJ2-2; D ambiguous. Germline V gene data show CDR1 as LNHDA and CDR2 as SQIVND (reference sequence). CDR3 length: 14 residues. The V end lost 3 bases, the J end lost 1 base, and 6 bases lay between the germline ends. The CDR3 nucleotides are TGTGCCAGTAGTATCCACGGGAACACCGGGGAGCTGTTTTTT. As protein: CASSIHGNTGELFF.

The chain employs TRBV21-1 and TRBJ1-5; whether TRBD1, the table's D call, matches the DNA was not checked. TRBV21-1 corresponds to a pseudogene. The CDR3 is 16 amino acids. Here the CDR3 reads CASSISGTGVGEPQHF. DNA of the CDR3: TGTGCCAGCAGCATATCAGGGACAGGGGTCGGAGAGCCCCAGCATTTT.

V and J are TRBV3-1 (or the pseudogene TRBV3-2) and TRBJ1-1, with 9 bases aligning to TRBD1. The V gene end was trimmed by 4 bases and the J gene end by 1 base; junction bases not matched to a gene: 7. The V gene's germline CDR1 is LGHDT and CDR2 YNNKEL (reference sequence). The length of the CDR3 is 16 residues. The CDR3 coding sequence is TGTGCCAGCAGCCCTACAGGGGGCGGGAGGAACACTGAAGCTTTCTTT. Encoded protein: CASSPTGGGRNTEAFF.

The chain has TRBV3-1 (or the pseudogene TRBV3-2) and TRBJ1-1; 7 nucleotides line up with TRBD1. The CDR3 is 13 residues long. Germline-derived CDR1 and CDR2 are LGHDT and YNNKEL (reference sequence). The trim removed 0 bases at V and 10 bases at J, leaving 5 bases unmatched. CDR3 sequence reads: CASSQEGRGTAFF. DNA of the CDR3: TGTGCCAGCAGCCAAGAGGGCAGGGGGACAGCTTTCTTT.

This chain links TRBV19 with TRBJ1-5, with TRBD1 identical over 8 bases. Losses at the gene ends were 8 bases for V and 4 bases for J; bases not matched to a gene: 10. The germline CDR1 and CDR2 sequences are LNHDA and SQIVND (reference sequence). The CDR3 runs to 15 residues. As DNA, the CDR3 is TGTGCCAGTTGTCCCAGGGACAGGAGTAATCAGCCCCAGCATTTT. Protein product: CASCPRDRSNQPQHF.

The rearrangement links TRBV5-1 to TRBJ2-6, with D unresolved. The CDR3 is 16 amino acids. Trimming removed 0 bases at V and 0 bases at J, with 7 bases between. Germline loops: CDR1 SGHRS, CDR2 YFSETQ. The CDR3 protein is CASSLDRVSGANVLTF. The DNA for the CDR3 is TGCGCCAGCAGCTTGGACCGGGTCTCTGGGGCCAACGTCCTGACTTTC.

The V and J genes are TRBV18 and TRBJ1-2; possibly TRBD1 for D (6 bases). V gave up 3 bases and J gave up 7 bases, with 15 bases separating them. This CDR3 contains 14 residues. CDR1 is KGHSH, CDR2 LQKENI, per germline. The CDR3 reads CASSPPNRAGGYTF. CDR3 coding DNA: TGTGCCAGCTCACCCCCTAACAGGGCGGGTGGCTACACCTTC.

The J gene is TRBJ1-2, the V gene TRBV2; 7 nucleotides match TRBD1. CDR3 size: 14 residues. CDR1 SNHLY and CDR2 FYNNEI come from the germline V gene. V lost 7 bases, J lost 0 bases, and 5 bases stayed unmatched. This CDR3 is CASTWDSANYGYTF. The DNA for the CDR3 is TGTGCCAGCACCTGGGACAGCGCTAACTATGGCTACACCTTC.

The V call is TRBV10-3, the J call TRBJ2-1, with 7 bases matching TRBD2. This CDR3 comprises 18 residues. Trimming removed 0 bases from V and 10 bases from J; junction bases left unmatched: 18. Germline V lookup: CDR1 ENHRY, CDR2 SYGVKD. Here the CDR3 DNA reads TGTGCCATCAGTGAGTCCCTGAAGCGGGACCCTTCCCGGGGAGAGCAGTTCTTC. This encodes CAISESLKRDPSRGEQFF.